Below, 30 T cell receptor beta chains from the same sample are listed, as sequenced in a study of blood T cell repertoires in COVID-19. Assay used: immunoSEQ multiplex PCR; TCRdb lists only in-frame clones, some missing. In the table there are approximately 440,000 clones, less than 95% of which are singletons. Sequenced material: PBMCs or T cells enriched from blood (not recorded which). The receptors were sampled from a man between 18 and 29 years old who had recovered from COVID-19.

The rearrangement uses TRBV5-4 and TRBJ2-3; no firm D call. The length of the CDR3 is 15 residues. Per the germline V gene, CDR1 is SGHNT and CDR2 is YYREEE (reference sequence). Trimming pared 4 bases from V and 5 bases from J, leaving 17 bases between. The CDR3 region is CASSVRPGELDTQYF. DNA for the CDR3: TGTGCCAGCAGCGTCCGGCCAGGCGAACTAGATACGCAGTATTTT.

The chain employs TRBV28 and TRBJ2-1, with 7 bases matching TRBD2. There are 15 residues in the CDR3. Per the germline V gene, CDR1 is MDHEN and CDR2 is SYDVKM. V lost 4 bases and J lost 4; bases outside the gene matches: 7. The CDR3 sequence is CASSSRGSVYNEQFF. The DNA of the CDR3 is TGTGCCAGCAGTTCCCGCGGGAGTGTTTACAATGAGCAGTTCTTC.

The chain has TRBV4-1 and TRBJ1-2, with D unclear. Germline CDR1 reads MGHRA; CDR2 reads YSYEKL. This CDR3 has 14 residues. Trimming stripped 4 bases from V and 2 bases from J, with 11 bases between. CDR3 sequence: CASSLIPGNYGYTF. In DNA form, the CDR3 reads TGCGCCAGCAGCCTCATCCCGGGGAACTATGGCTACACCTTC.

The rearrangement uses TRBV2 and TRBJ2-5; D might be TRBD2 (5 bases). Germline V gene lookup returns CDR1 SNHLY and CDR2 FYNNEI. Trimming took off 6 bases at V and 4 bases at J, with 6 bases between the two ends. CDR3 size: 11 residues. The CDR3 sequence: CASRTTETQYF. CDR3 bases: TGTGCCAGCAGGACTACAGAGACCCAGTACTTC.

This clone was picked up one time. CDR3 sequence: CASSPNRVTGELFF. DNA for the CDR3: TGTGCCAGCAGCCCTAACAGGGTAACCGGGGAGCTGTTTTTT. This rearrangement joins TRBV7-2 to TRBJ2-2; a possible D gene is TRBD1 (6 bases). V shed 5 bases and J shed 5 bases, with 12 bases lying between them. Germline CDR1 and CDR2: SGHTA and FQGNSA. There are 14 residues in the CDR3.

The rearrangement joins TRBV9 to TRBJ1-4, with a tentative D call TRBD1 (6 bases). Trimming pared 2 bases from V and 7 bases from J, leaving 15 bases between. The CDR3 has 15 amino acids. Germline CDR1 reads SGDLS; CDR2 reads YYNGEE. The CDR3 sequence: CASSVQGKLVEKLFF. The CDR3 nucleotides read TGTGCCAGCAGCGTCCAGGGGAAACTTGTTGAAAAACTGTTTTTT.

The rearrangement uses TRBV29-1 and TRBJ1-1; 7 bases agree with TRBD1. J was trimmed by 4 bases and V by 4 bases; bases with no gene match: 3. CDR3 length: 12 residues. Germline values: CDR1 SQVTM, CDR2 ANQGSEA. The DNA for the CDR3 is TGCAGCGTTGGACAGGGTTCCACTGAAGCTTTCTTT. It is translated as CSVGQGSTEAFF.

CDR3 nucleotide sequence: TGTGCCAGCAGTCCCTGGGAGGGTCATTCACCCCTCCACTTT. Encoded protein: CASSPWEGHSPLHF. The chain couples TRBV27 to TRBJ1-6; D is undetermined. V shed 5 bases and J shed 8 bases, with 13 bases lying between them. The germline V gene encodes CDR1 MNHEY and CDR2 SMNVEV (reference sequence). CDR3 size: 14 residues.

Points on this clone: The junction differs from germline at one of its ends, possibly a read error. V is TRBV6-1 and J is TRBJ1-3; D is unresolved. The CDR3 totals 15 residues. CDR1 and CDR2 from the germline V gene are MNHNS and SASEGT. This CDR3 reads CASREKTNSGNTIYF. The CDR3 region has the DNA TGTGCCAGCCGTGAGAAGACAAACTCTGGAAACACCATATATTTT.

The CDR3 protein is CASRGRDINGNTIYF. The CDR3 coding sequence is TGTGCCAGCAGGGGCCGGGACATCAATGGAAACACCATATATTTT. The chain combines TRBV3-1 (or the pseudogene TRBV3-2) with TRBJ1-3; the D gene is possibly TRBD1 (6 bases). Germline V gene lookup returns CDR1 LGHDT and CDR2 YNNKEL (reference sequence). Trimming stripped 6 bases from V and 3 bases from J, with 15 bases between. The CDR3 loop spans 15 amino acids.

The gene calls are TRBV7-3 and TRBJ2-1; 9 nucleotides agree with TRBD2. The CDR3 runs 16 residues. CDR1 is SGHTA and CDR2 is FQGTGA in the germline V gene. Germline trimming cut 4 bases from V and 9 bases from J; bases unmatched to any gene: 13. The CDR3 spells CASSSGLAKPTGEQFF. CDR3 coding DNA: TGTGCCAGCAGCTCGGGACTAGCTAAGCCTACTGGTGAGCAGTTCTTC.

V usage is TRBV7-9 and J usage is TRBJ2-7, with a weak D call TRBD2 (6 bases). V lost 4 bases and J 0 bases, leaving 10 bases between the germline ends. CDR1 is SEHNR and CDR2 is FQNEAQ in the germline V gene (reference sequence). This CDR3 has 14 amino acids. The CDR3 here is CASSSRTTSYEQYF. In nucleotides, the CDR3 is TGTGCCAGCAGCTCCAGGACTACCTCCTACGAGCAGTACTTC. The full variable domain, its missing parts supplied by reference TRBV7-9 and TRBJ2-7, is DTGVSQNPRHKITKRGQNVTFRCDPISEHNRLYWYRQTLGQGPEFLTYFQNEAQLEKSRLLSDRFSAERPKGSFSTLEIQRTEQGDSAMYLCASSSRTTSYEQYFGPGTRLTVT.

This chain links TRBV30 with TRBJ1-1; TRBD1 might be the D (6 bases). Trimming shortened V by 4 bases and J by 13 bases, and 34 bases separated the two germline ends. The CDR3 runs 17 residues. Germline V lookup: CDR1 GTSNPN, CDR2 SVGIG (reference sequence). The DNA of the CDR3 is TGTGCCTGGACCCCCTTGTTACGGGGGGGCCCCACGAATCATGGTTTCTTT. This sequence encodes CAWTPLLRGGPTNHGFF.

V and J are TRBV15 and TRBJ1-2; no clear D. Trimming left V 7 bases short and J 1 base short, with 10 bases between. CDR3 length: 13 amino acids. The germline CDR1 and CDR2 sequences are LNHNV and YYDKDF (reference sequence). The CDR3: CATTRVVNYGYTF. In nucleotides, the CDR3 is TGTGCCACCACCCGGGTCGTTAACTATGGCTACACCTTC.

The DNA for the CDR3 is TGTGCCAGTAGTTCCGTGGACAGCACTGGAAACACCATATATTTT. Translation: CASSSVDSTGNTIYF. The rearrangement joins TRBV19 to TRBJ1-3, with a tentative D call TRBD1 (6 bases). V lost 5 bases, J lost 2 bases, and 13 bases lay in between. CDR1 and CDR2 (germline): LNHDA, SQIVND (reference sequence). This CDR3 comprises 15 residues. The variable domain in full, with the rest retrieved from reference TRBV19 and TRBJ1-3, is DGGITQSPKYLFRKEGQNVTLSCEQNLNHDAMYWYRQDPGQGLRLIYYSQIVNDFQKGDIAEGYSVSREKKESFPLTVTSAQKNPTAFYLCASSSVDSTGNTIYFGEGSWLTVV.

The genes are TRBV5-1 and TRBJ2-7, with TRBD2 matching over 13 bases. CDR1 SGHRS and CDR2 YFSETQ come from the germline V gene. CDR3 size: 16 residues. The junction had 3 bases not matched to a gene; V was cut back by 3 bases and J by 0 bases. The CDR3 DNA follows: TGCGCCAGCAGCTACGGGACTAGCGGGACCTCCTACGAGCAGTACTTC. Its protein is CASSYGTSGTSYEQYF.

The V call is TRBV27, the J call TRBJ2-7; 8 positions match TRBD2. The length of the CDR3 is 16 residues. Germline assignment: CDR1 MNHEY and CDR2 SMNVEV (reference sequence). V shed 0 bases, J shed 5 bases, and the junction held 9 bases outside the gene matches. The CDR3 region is CASSLSGRVAVHEQYF. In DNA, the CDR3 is TGTGCCAGCAGTTTATCCGGGAGGGTGGCGGTCCACGAGCAGTACTTC.

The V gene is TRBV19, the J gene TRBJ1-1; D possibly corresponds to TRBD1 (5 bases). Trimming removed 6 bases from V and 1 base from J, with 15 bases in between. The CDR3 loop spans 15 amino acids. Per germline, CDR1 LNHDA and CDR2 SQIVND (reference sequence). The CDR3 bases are TGTGCCAGTAGGACCCGAGGACAAACGAACACTGAAGCTTTCTTT. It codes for CASRTRGQTNTEAFF.

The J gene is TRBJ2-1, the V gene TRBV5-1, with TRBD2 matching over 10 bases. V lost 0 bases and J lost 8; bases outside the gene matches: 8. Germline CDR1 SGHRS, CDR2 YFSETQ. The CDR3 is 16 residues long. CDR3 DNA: TGCGCCAGCAGCTTGGAGGGGCTAGCGGGAGTCGATGAGCAGTTCTTC. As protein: CASSLEGLAGVDEQFF. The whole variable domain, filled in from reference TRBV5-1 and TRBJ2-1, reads KAGVTQTPRYLIKTRGQQVTLSCSPISGHRSVSWYQQTPGQGLQFLFEYFSETQRNKGNFPGRFSGRQFSNSRSEMNVSTLELGDSALYLCASSLEGLAGVDEQFFGPGTRLTVL.

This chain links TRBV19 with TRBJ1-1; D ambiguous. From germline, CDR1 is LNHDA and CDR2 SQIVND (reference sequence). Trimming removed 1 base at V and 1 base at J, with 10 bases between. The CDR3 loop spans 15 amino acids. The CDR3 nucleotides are TGTGCCAGTAGTATAGGGAGACTCCCGAACACTGAAGCTTTCTTT. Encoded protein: CASSIGRLPNTEAFF.

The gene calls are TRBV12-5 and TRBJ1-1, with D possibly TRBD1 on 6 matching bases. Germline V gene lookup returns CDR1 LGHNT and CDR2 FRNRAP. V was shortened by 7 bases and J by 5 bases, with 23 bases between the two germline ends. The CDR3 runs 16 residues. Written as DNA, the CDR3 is TGTGCTAGTGTCAGCGGTGTCACGGACAGACTGACTGAAGCTTTCTTT. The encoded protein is CASVSGVTDRLTEAFF.

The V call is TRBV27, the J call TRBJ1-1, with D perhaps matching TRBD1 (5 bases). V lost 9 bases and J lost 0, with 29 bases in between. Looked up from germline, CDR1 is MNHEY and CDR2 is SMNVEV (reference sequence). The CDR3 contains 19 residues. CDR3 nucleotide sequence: TGTGCCAGGATCCCGGGGGACCCGGGCAGTTGGCAGATGAACACTGAAGCTTTCTTT. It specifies CARIPGDPGSWQMNTEAFF.

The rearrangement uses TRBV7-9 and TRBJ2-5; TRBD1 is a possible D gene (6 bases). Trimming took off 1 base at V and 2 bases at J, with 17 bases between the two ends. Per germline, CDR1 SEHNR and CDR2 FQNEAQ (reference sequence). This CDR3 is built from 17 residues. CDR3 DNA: TGTGCCAGCAGCTTAGGGGCGGGTGGGGGCGCACAAGAGACCCAGTACTTC. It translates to CASSLGAGGGAQETQYF.

The CDR3 DNA follows: TGTGCCAGCAGCCCGCCGGGGCCGGGACAGCAAGAGACCCAGTACTTC. This encodes CASSPPGPGQQETQYF. This chain connects TRBV7-9 to TRBJ2-5; 7 bases line up with TRBD1. In germline, CDR1 is SEHNR, CDR2 FQNEAQ (reference sequence). V shed 5 bases, J shed 2 bases, and the junction held 11 bases outside the gene matches. This CDR3 is built from 16 residues.

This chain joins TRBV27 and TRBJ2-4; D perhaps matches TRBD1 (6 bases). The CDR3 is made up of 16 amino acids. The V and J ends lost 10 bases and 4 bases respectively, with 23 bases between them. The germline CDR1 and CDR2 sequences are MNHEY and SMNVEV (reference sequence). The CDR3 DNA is TGTGCCACCGCGGACAGTCCCCATCATTTAAAAAACATTCAGTACTTC. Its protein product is CATADSPHHLKNIQYF.

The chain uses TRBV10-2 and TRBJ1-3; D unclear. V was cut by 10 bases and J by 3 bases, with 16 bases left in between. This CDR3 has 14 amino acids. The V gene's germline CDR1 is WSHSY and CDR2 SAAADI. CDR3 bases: TGCGCCACACTTCCCCCGAACTATGGAAACACCATATATTTT. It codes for CATLPPNYGNTIYF.

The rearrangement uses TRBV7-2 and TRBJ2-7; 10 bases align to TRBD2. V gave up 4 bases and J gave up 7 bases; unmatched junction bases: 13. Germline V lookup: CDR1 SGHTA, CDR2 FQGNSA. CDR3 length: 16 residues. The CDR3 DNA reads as TGTGCCAGCAGCTCACCTCGAGCGGGAGGGCCCGGTGAGCAGTACTTC. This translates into CASSSPRAGGPGEQYF.

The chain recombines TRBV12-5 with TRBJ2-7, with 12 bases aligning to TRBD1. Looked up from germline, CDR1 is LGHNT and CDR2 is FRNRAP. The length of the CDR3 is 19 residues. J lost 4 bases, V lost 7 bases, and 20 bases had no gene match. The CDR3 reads CASAIWRGTGGSGVYEQYF. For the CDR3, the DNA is TGTGCTAGTGCCATATGGCGGGGGACAGGGGGCAGTGGGGTATACGAGCAGTACTTC.

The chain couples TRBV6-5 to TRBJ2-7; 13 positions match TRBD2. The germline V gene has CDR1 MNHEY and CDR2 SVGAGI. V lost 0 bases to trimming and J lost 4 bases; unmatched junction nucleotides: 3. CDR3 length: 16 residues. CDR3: CASSYSWGLAGYEQYF. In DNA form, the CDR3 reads TGTGCCAGCAGTTACTCATGGGGACTAGCGGGGTACGAGCAGTACTTC.

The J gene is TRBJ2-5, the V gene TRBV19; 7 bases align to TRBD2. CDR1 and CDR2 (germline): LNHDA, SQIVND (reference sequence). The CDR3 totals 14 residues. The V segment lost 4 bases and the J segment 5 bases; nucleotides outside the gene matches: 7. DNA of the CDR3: TGTGCCAGTAGTAGCCGGACTAGTAGTGAGACCCAGTACTTC. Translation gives CASSSRTSSETQYF.